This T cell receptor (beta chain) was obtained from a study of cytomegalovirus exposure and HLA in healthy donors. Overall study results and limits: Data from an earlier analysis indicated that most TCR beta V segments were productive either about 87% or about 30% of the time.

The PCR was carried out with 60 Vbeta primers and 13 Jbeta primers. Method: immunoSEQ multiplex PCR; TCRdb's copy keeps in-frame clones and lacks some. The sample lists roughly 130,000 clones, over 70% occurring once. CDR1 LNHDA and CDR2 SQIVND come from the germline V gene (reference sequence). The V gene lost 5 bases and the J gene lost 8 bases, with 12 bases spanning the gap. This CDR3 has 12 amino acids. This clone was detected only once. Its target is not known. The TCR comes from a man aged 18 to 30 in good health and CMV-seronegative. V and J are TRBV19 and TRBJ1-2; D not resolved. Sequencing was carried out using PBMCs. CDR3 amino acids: CASSSRGGGYTF. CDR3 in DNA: TGTGCCAGTAGTTCTCGAGGAGGGGGCTACACCTTC.